This section outlines one T cell receptor (beta chain) sequence together with its context. Its antigen is unidentified. Germline V lookup: CDR1 MNHEY, CDR2 SVGAGI. This CDR3 contains 15 residues. The V and J ends lost 6 bases and 0 bases respectively, with 14 bases between them. The data were obtained in a study of blood T cells in healthy people across ages. Points from the study as a whole: Unknown CMV status may confound age-related changes in expanded clones. Conclusively comparing naive with antigen-experienced cells was impossible with unsorted PBMCs.

Total RNA, at least 5 micrograms per sample, was extracted from PBMCs. A sample-barcoded 5' primer and a J-beta primer mix were used in a second PCR of roughly 6 to 12 cycles. TCRdb reprocessed the 5' RACE reads via MiXCR and lists one record per CDR3 protein. The table shows about 1.5 million distinct CDR3 sequences, with 35% to 45% occurring only once. The source is a young woman in good health. Input material: blood. V usage is TRBV6-5 and J usage is TRBJ2-5, with D unclear. CDR3 protein: CASRREGYYQETQYF. DNA of the CDR3: TGTGCCAGCAGAAGGGAAGGGTACTACCAAGAGACCCAGTACTTC.